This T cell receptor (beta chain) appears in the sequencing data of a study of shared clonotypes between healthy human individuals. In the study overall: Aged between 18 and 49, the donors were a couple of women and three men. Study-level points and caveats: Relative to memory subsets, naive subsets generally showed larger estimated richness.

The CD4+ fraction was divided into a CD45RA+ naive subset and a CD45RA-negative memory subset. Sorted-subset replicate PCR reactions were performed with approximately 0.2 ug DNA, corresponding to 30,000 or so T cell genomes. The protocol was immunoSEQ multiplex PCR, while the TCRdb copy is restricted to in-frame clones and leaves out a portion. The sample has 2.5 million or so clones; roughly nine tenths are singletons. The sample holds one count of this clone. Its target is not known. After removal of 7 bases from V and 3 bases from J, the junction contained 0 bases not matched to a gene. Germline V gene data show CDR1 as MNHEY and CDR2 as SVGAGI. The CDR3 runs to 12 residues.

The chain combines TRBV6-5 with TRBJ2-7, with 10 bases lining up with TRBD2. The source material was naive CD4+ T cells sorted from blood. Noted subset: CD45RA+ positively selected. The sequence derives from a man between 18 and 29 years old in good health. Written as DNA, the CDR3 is TGTGCCAGCAAGCGGGAGGGCTACGAGCAGTACTTC. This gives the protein CASKREGYEQYF.